These 23 T cell receptor beta chains were sequenced from one sample in a study of beta chain features in type 1 diabetes. All of the isolated RNA was reverse transcribed, so expressed TCRB transcripts were sequenced. TCRdb's copy holds only in-frame clones and misses some; the assay was immunoSEQ multiplex PCR. The sample gives over 300,000 clones, less than 10% of which show up once; 0.44% is in the top ten. Sequencing input: central memory CD4+ T cells from blood. The source is a woman aged 18 to 35 in good health.

The chain joins TRBV18 to TRBJ1-1; 7 positions match TRBD1. The CDR3 consists of 16 residues. Trimming removed 3 bases from V and 7 bases from J; junction bases left unmatched: 14. CDR1 is KGHSH and CDR2 is LQKENI in the germline V gene. The CDR3 sequence is CASSPGQARQTVEAFF. The CDR3 DNA reads as TGTGCCAGCTCACCCGGACAGGCCCGACAGACGGTTGAAGCTTTCTTT.

This clone was found a few times. The chain carries TRBV19 and TRBJ2-7; no reliable D call. CDR1 LNHDA and CDR2 SQIVND come from the germline V gene (reference sequence). The CDR3 runs to 11 residues. V lost 10 bases to trimming and J lost 6 bases, with 13 bases between them. This CDR3 reads CANSGRLEQYF. Written as DNA, the CDR3 is TGTGCCAACAGTGGCCGGCTCGAGCAGTACTTC. Full variable domain (missing parts from reference TRBV19 and TRBJ2-7): DGGITQSPKYLFRKEGQNVTLSCEQNLNHDAMYWYRQDPGQGLRLIYYSQIVNDFQKGDIAEGYSVSREKKESFPLTVTSAQKNPTAFYLCANSGRLEQYFGPGTRLTVT.

This chain joins TRBV2 and TRBJ1-1; the match to TRBD1 covers 9 bases. The germline V gene encodes CDR1 SNHLY and CDR2 FYNNEI. With V trimmed by 5 bases and J by 1 base, 5 bases remained unmatched. The CDR3 runs to 15 residues. CDR3 nucleotide sequence: TGTGCCAGCAGTTCTGACAGGGGGAGGAACACTGAAGCTTTCTTT. This sequence encodes CASSSDRGRNTEAFF. Together with reference TRBV2 and TRBJ1-1, the CDR3 gives the full variable domain: EPEVTQTPSHQVTQMGQEVILRCVPISNHLYFYWYRQILGQKVEFLVSFYNNEISEKSEIFDDQFSVERPDGSNFTLKIRSTKLEDSAMYFCASSSDRGRNTEAFFGQGTRLTVV.

The table lists this clone with a few counts. This sequence joins TRBV14 and TRBJ2-1; D remains ambiguous. Trimming removed 1 base at V and 2 bases at J, with 6 bases between. The CDR3 sequence is 14 residues long. The germline gives CDR1 SGHDN, CDR2 FVKESK. CDR3 amino acids: CASSQGMTYNEQFF. DNA of the CDR3: TGTGCCAGCAGCCAAGGGATGACCTACAATGAGCAGTTCTTC.

This clone was detected a few times. The V gene is TRBV10-3, the J gene TRBJ2-3; the match to TRBD2 covers 8 bases. This CDR3 has 19 residues. V shed 0 bases, J shed 2 bases, and the junction held 13 bases outside the gene matches. Germline-derived CDR1 and CDR2 are ENHRY and SYGVKD. The CDR3 bases are TGTGCCATCAGTGAGTCCCTGGGCCTACTAGCGGCTGCCACAGATACGCAGTATTTT. Amino acid sequence: CAISESLGLLAAATDTQYF.

This clone appeared a few times. The chain has TRBV7-9 and TRBJ2-2; a possible D gene is TRBD1 (6 bases). V was shortened by 5 bases and J by 6 bases, with 10 bases between the two germline ends. This CDR3 region has 13 residues. Germline CDR1 is SEHNR and CDR2 is FQNEAQ (reference sequence). CDR3 in amino acids: CASSQAGAGELFF. The DNA for the CDR3 is TGTGCCAGCAGCCAAGCAGGGGCCGGGGAGCTGTTTTTT.

This clone turned up a few times. The chain joins TRBV11-2 to TRBJ2-2; 10 positions agree with TRBD2. The CDR3 loop spans 18 amino acids. Germline values: CDR1 SGHAT, CDR2 FQNNGV. V was clipped by 7 bases and J by 1 base; unmatched bases: 12. CDR3 nucleotides: TGTGCCAGCACCCTCGGAACTAGCGGGAAGAGGAACACCGGGGAGCTGTTTTTT. This gives the protein CASTLGTSGKRNTGELFF.

This clone was seen ten or more times. This rearrangement joins TRBV28 to TRBJ2-7; D unclear. Germline assignment: CDR1 MDHEN and CDR2 SYDVKM. This CDR3 comprises 12 residues. V was trimmed by 8 bases and J by 4 bases, leaving 12 bases between them. The CDR3 DNA sequence: TGTGCCAGCTCTCGGGTTGGTTACGAGCAGTACTTC. It yields the protein CASSRVGYEQYF.

The CDR3 sequence: CASSWDGTDTQYF. DNA for the CDR3: TGTGCCAGCAGCTGGGACGGGACAGATACGCAGTATTTT. This chain uses TRBV7-8 with TRBJ2-3; perhaps D is TRBD1 or TRBD2 (5 bases each). The germline gives CDR1 SGHVS, CDR2 FQNEAQ. Trimming took 4 bases from V and 3 from J, leaving 8 bases between them. This CDR3 comprises 13 residues.

This clone was observed once. The chain uses TRBV7-3 and TRBJ2-1; TRBD2 matches 7 bases. V was pared by 2 bases and J by 9 bases, with 10 bases of the junction left unmatched. CDR3 size: 15 residues. CDR1 is SGHTA and CDR2 is FQGTGA in the germline V gene. Written as DNA, the CDR3 is TGTGCCAGCAGCTTAGAGGGCGGGAGTATACGTGAGCAGTTCTTC. Encoded protein: CASSLEGGSIREQFF.

This clone has a handful of counts. The V call is TRBV11-1, the J call TRBJ2-3, with a weak D call TRBD2 (8 bases). V lost 5 bases to trimming and J lost 5 bases, with 17 bases between them. Germline V gene sequence: CDR1 SGHAT, CDR2 FQDESV (reference sequence). This CDR3 is built from 15 residues. CDR3 DNA: TGTGCCAGCAGCGTCATTAGCGGGACAGTAGATACGCAGTATTTT. It specifies CASSVISGTVDTQYF.

This clone appeared a few times. V gene TRBV10-3 combines with J gene TRBJ2-5; D gene uncertain. V dropped 4 bases and J dropped 2 bases, with 8 bases sitting between them. Germline CDR1 reads ENHRY; CDR2 reads SYGVKD. The CDR3 totals 13 residues. The CDR3 DNA sequence: TGTGCCATCAGTGCCAACTTACAAGAGACCCAGTACTTC. As protein: CAISANLQETQYF.

This sequence joins TRBV7-2 and TRBJ2-1; D gene uncertain. The CDR3 is 16 residues long. Trimming stripped 1 base from V and 6 bases from J, with 16 bases between. Germline V gene sequence: CDR1 SGHTA, CDR2 FQGNSA. CDR3 amino acids: CASSLDPVLSGNEQFF. As DNA, the CDR3 is TGTGCCAGCAGCTTAGACCCAGTATTGTCCGGCAATGAGCAGTTCTTC.

In its sample, this clone was seen many times. In nucleotides, the CDR3 is TGTGCCAGCAGCGTAGGAGGCGGACAGGGTACGCAGTATTTT. Its translation: CASSVGGGQGTQYF. The genes are TRBV9 and TRBJ2-3; 8 bases align to TRBD1. Germline V gene sequence: CDR1 SGDLS, CDR2 YYNGEE. V shed 0 bases and J 8 bases; nucleotides not matched to a gene: 5. The CDR3 loop spans 14 amino acids.

This clone has ten or more counts. The rearrangement joins TRBV6-6 to TRBJ2-3, with D tentatively TRBD1 (6 bases). V was pared by 2 bases and J by 4 bases, with 16 bases between. Germline assignment: CDR1 MNHNY and CDR2 SVGAGI (reference sequence). The CDR3 contains 16 residues. CDR3 amino acids: CASSYRGQGLADTQYF. CDR3 sequence (DNA): TGTGCCAGCAGTTACCGGGGCCAGGGGTTGGCAGATACGCAGTATTTT.

As to this clone: This may be a read error: a much more frequent sequence differs by one nucleotide. The chain links TRBV7-9 to TRBJ2-1; possibly TRBD2 for D (7 bases). Germline-derived CDR1 and CDR2 are SEHNR and FQNEAQ (reference sequence). Trimming shortened V by 6 bases and J by 0 bases, and 24 bases separated the two germline ends. This CDR3 comprises 19 residues. The CDR3 coding sequence is TGTGCCAGCAGATCGGGGGGCCAGCGGGCGAAGAGCTCCTACAATGAGCAGTTCTTC. This encodes CASRSGGQRAKSSYNEQFF. Combining the CDR3 with reference TRBV7-9 and TRBJ2-1 gives the whole variable domain DTGVSQNPRHKITKRGQNVTFRCDPISEHNRLYWYRQTLGQGPEFLTYFQNEAQLEKSRLLSDRFSAERPKGSFSTLEIQRTEQGDSAMYLCASRSGGQRAKSSYNEQFFGPGTRLTVL.

This clone was seen at least ten times. J is TRBJ2-5 and V is TRBV7-9; D perhaps matches TRBD1 (5 bases). Trimming stripped 2 bases from V and 7 bases from J, with 8 bases between. Germline V lookup: CDR1 SEHNR, CDR2 FQNEAQ (reference sequence). The CDR3 spans 12 residues. CDR3 DNA sequence: TGTGCCAGCAGCTTATCAGGGTGGACCCAGTACTTC. Amino acid sequence: CASSLSGWTQYF.

The V call is TRBV4-2, the J call TRBJ2-5; no firm D call. V lost 1 base, J lost 9 bases, and 18 bases lay in between. Germline loops: CDR1 LGHNA, CDR2 YNFKEQ. The CDR3 length is 15 residues. The CDR3 DNA is TGTGCCAGCAGCCAAGGAAGCGAGGCCCCCGTGGCCCAGTACTTC. This encodes CASSQGSEAPVAQYF.

The chain combines TRBV7-8 with TRBJ2-5; 9 bases match TRBD2. Germline V gene sequence: CDR1 SGHVS, CDR2 FQNEAQ. With V trimmed by 1 base and J by 1 base, 4 bases remained unmatched. This CDR3 is 16 amino acids long. The CDR3: CASSLVAGGTQETQYF. CDR3 bases: TGTGCCAGCAGCTTAGTGGCGGGAGGGACCCAAGAGACCCAGTACTTC.

This chain uses TRBV5-1 with TRBJ2-3, with 8 positions matching TRBD2. V gave up 0 bases and J gave up 0 bases; unmatched junction bases: 3. Germline CDR1 reads SGHRS; CDR2 reads YFSETQ. This CDR3 spans 16 amino acids. The CDR3 bases are TGCGCCAGCAGCTTGGGGAGCGGGGGTAGCACAGATACGCAGTATTTT. Its translation: CASSLGSGGSTDTQYF.

In this sample, this clone turned up a few times. The chain couples TRBV6-5 to TRBJ2-4; no firm D call. The CDR3 is 15 amino acids. Per germline, CDR1 MNHEY and CDR2 SVGAGI. Between the trimmed V and J ends, which lost 3 bases and 3 bases, there was a span of 12 bases. CDR3 bases: TGTGCCAGCAGTTATCCGGCGGTAGACAAAAACATTCAGTACTTC. This encodes CASSYPAVDKNIQYF.

This clone has at least ten counts. This chain connects TRBV4-2 to TRBJ2-6; 10 bases align to TRBD2. Trimming at V came to 4 bases and at J to 4 bases, leaving 4 bases not matched to a gene. CDR1 is LGHNA, CDR2 YNFKEQ, per germline. The CDR3 has 16 residues. The CDR3 loop is CASSRLAGVGANVLTF. CDR3 bases: TGTGCCAGCAGCCGTCTAGCGGGAGTCGGGGCCAACGTCCTGACTTTC.

The chain links TRBV5-1 to TRBJ1-1; no firm D call. Germline V gives CDR1 SGHRS, CDR2 YFSETQ. This CDR3 spans 17 amino acids. Deletions cut 4 bases from V and 0 bases from J, with 19 bases between. The CDR3 DNA reads TGCGCCAGCAGCCCATACCGGGGAGGAGGTGTGAACACTGAAGCTTTCTTT. As protein: CASSPYRGGGVNTEAFF.